This TCR beta chain was found in a study of blood T cell repertoires in COVID-19. Study context: Sample material is recorded as cDNA or gDNA derived from T cells, B-cell-depleted T cells, or PBMCs.

CDR3 length: 16 amino acids. Sequenced by immunoSEQ multiplex PCR; TCRdb stores in-frame clones only, minus some. The sample gives more than 300,000 clones, 85% to 90% of which show up once; approximately 1.8% is in the top ten. J is TRBJ1-5 and V is TRBV12-2. TRBV12-2 represents a pseudogene. Specimen: peripheral blood. The origin of this receptor is a woman aged 25 to 39 with COVID-19, enrolled during active disease. The CDR3 is CASRLVGRPGDQPQHF. The CDR3 region has the DNA TGTGCAAGTCGCTTAGTGGGCAGACCGGGGGATCAGCCCCAGCATTTT.